Below are 8 T cell receptor beta chains sequenced from a single sample in a study of radiation and T cells in renal cell carcinoma (dated by TCRdb to about 2020). The intended sense of this specimen's time point label: blood 2 weeks post-SBRT. The treatment or condition tag for this specimen amounts to: 15 Gy SBRT to primary tumor, nephrectomy 4 weeks later. Receptor libraries were prepared by the immunoSEQ multiplex PCR assay. What TCRdb holds here is the immuneACCESS table cut down to in-frame rearrangements. Part of the clones is not present; checked against another copy, under half of the missing clones reflect an unresolved V gene, and the others are unexplained. This sample gives roughly 120,000 clones in total; about 81% of them show up just once. Around 1.8% of the sample comes from the top ten. The sequenced sample was blood, obtained from a patient whose treatment included radiotherapy and nephrectomy. These receptors all stem from a woman aged 55-70 years with renal cell carcinoma.

In this sample, this clone turned up a few times. The rearrangement uses TRBV5-1 and TRBJ2-1; TRBD1 agrees at 8 bases. The CDR3 covers 15 residues. Germline lookup yields CDR1 SGHRS and CDR2 YFSETQ. V shed 4 bases, J shed 3 bases, and the junction held 6 bases outside the gene matches. The CDR3 bases are TGCGCCAGCAGCCCCGGACAGGGCCTCTACAATGAGCAGTTCTTC. Translation: CASSPGQGLYNEQFF.

The chain has TRBV29-1 and TRBJ2-5; TRBD1 aligns across 8 bases. Trimming took 7 bases from V and 2 from J; bases not matched to a gene: 6. Germline V CDR1 and CDR2: SQVTM, ANQGSEA. CDR3 size: 13 residues. The chain's CDR3 is CSGGQGRQETQYF. For the CDR3, the DNA is TGCAGCGGCGGACAGGGCCGACAAGAGACCCAGTACTTC.

This clone was seen once. The chain carries TRBV5-1 and TRBJ1-2; TRBD1 aligns across 7 bases. This CDR3 has 15 amino acids. Germline CDR1 is SGHRS and CDR2 is YFSETQ. Losses at the gene ends were 4 bases for V and 0 bases for J; bases not matched to a gene: 6. CDR3 loop: CASSDWDRSNYGYTF. The CDR3 DNA reads as TGCGCCAGCAGCGATTGGGACAGATCTAACTATGGCTACACCTTC.

This clone turned up a few times. The chain joins TRBV19 to TRBJ1-1; no firm D call. Trimming took off 7 bases at V and 1 base at J, with 13 bases between the two ends. CDR1 is LNHDA and CDR2 is SQIVND in the germline V gene (reference sequence). The CDR3 runs 14 residues. CDR3 DNA: TGTGCCAGTAAGTTAGGGAGTGGGAACACTGAAGCTTTCTTT. It specifies CASKLGSGNTEAFF. Using reference TRBV19 and TRBJ1-1 for the parts outside the CDR3, the full variable domain is DGGITQSPKYLFRKEGQNVTLSCEQNLNHDAMYWYRQDPGQGLRLIYYSQIVNDFQKGDIAEGYSVSREKKESFPLTVTSAQKNPTAFYLCASKLGSGNTEAFFGQGTRLTVV.

Note on this clone: This could be a read error, since a much larger clone is one nucleotide away. The chain employs TRBV6-1 and TRBJ1-5; D gene uncertain. The V gene lost 3 bases and the J gene lost 4 bases, with 4 bases spanning the gap. CDR3 length: 12 residues. Looked up from germline, CDR1 is MNHNS and CDR2 is SASEGT. CDR3 residues: CASSEGNQPQHF. The DNA for the CDR3 is TGTGCCAGCAGTGAGGGTAATCAGCCCCAGCATTTT.

This chain links TRBV18 with TRBJ2-5; D is unresolved. CDR3 length: 14 amino acids. Per the germline V gene, CDR1 is KGHSH and CDR2 is LQKENI. V was clipped by 2 bases and J by 3 bases, with 10 bases between them. CDR3 loop: CASSPNARKETQYF. The CDR3 DNA reads TGTGCCAGCTCACCAAACGCCCGTAAAGAGACCCAGTACTTC.

This clone showed up just a few times. V gene TRBV28 combines with J gene TRBJ2-2, with TRBD2 identical over 7 bases. Losses at the gene ends were 10 bases for V and 3 bases for J; bases not matched to a gene: 8. CDR3 size: 14 residues. Germline V lookup: CDR1 MDHEN, CDR2 SYDVKM. CDR3 region: CATSGGPHTGELFF. CDR3 sequence (DNA): TGTGCCACCTCGGGGGGACCCCACACCGGGGAGCTGTTTTTT.

V usage is TRBV11-3 and J usage is TRBJ1-1; D gene ambiguous. The length of the CDR3 is 13 residues. V was shortened by 1 base and J by 1 base, with 4 bases between the two germline ends. Per the germline V gene, CDR1 is SGHNT and CDR2 is YENEEA. The CDR3 DNA follows: TGTGCCAGCAGCTTAGGCTCGAACACTGAAGCTTTCTTT. The encoded protein is CASSLGSNTEAFF.